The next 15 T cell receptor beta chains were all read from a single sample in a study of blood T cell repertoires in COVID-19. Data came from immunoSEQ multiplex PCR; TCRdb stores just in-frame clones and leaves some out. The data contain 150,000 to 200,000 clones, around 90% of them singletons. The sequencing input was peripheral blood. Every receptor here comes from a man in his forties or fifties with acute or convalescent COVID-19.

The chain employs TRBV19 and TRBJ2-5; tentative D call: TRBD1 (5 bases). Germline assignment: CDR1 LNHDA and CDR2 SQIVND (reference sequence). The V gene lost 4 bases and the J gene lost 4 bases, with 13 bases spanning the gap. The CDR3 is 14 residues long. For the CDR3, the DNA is TGTGCCAGTAGTAGCCCGGACCAGGGAGAGACCCAGTACTTC. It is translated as CASSSPDQGETQYF. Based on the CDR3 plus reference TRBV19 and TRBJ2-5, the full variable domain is DGGITQSPKYLFRKEGQNVTLSCEQNLNHDAMYWYRQDPGQGLRLIYYSQIVNDFQKGDIAEGYSVSREKKESFPLTVTSAQKNPTAFYLCASSSPDQGETQYFGPGTRLLVL.

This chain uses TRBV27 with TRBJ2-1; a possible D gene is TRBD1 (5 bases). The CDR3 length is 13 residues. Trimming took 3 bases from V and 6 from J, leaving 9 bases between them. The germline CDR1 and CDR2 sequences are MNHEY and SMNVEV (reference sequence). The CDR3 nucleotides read TGTGCCAGCAGTTTGGGGCTTTTCAATGAGCAGTTCTTC. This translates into CASSLGLFNEQFF.

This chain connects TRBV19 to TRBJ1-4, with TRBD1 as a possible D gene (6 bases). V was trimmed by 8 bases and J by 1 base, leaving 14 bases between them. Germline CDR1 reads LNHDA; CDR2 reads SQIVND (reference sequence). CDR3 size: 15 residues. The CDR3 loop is CASSQGRGTNEKLFF. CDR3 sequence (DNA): TGTGCCAGTTCCCAGGGGAGGGGAACTAATGAAAAACTGTTTTTT. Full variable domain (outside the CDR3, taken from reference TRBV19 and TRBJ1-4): DGGITQSPKYLFRKEGQNVTLSCEQNLNHDAMYWYRQDPGQGLRLIYYSQIVNDFQKGDIAEGYSVSREKKESFPLTVTSAQKNPTAFYLCASSQGRGTNEKLFFGSGTQLSVL.

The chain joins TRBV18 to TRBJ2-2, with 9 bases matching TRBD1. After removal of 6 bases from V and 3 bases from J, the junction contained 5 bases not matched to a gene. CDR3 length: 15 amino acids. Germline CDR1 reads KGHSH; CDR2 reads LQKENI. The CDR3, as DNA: TGTGCCAGCTCCGGGACAGGGCTACACACCGGGGAGCTGTTTTTT. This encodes CASSGTGLHTGELFF.

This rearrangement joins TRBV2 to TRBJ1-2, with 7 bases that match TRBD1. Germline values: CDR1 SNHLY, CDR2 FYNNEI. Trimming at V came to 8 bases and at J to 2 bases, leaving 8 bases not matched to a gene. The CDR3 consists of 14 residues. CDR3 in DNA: TGTGCCAGCGGCCGGGACAGCCGCAACTATGGCTACACCTTC. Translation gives CASGRDSRNYGYTF.

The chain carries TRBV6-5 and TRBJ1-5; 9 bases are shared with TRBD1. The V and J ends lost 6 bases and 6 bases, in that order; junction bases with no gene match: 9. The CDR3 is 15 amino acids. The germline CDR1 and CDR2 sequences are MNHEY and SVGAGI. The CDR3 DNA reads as TGTGCCAGCAGCTCCGGGACAGGGAGCGGTCAGCCCCAGCATTTT. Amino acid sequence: CASSSGTGSGQPQHF.

CDR3 loop: CASSIVEGSTDTQYF. CDR3 DNA: TGTGCCAGTAGTATAGTAGAGGGTAGCACAGATACGCAGTATTTT. The chain is built from TRBV19 and TRBJ2-3, with a possible D match to TRBD2 (5 bases). CDR1 is LNHDA, CDR2 SQIVND, per germline (reference sequence). V lost 1 base and J 0 bases, leaving 8 bases between the germline ends. The CDR3 contains 15 residues.

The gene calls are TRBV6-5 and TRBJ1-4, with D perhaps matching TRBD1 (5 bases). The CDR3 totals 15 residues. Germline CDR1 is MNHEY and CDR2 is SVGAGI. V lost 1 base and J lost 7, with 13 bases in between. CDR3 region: CASSYYRVGGEKLFF. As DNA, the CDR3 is TGTGCCAGCAGTTACTATAGAGTGGGGGGTGAAAAACTGTTTTTT.

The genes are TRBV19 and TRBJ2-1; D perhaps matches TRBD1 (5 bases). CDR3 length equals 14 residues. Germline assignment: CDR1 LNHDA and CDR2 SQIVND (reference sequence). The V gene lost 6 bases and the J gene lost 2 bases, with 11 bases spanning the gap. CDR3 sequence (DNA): TGTGCCAGTAGGCGTCAGGACACCTACAATGAGCAGTTCTTC. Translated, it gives CASRRQDTYNEQFF.

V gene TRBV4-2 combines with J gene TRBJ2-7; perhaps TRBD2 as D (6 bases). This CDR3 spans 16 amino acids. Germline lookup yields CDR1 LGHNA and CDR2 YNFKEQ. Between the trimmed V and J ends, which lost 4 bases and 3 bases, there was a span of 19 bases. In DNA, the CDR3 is TGTGCCAGCAGCCGGGGGTCGGGGCTAGCGATCTACGAGCAGTACTTC. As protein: CASSRGSGLAIYEQYF.

The CDR3 sequence is CASSFNRKETQYF. CDR3 bases: TGTGCCAGCAGCTTCAACAGGAAAGAGACCCAGTACTTC. The chain is built from TRBV5-6 and TRBJ2-5; D perhaps matches TRBD1 (5 bases). V was clipped by 2 bases and J by 3 bases, with 8 bases between them. Germline values: CDR1 SGHDT, CDR2 YYEEEE. The CDR3 extends over 13 amino acids.

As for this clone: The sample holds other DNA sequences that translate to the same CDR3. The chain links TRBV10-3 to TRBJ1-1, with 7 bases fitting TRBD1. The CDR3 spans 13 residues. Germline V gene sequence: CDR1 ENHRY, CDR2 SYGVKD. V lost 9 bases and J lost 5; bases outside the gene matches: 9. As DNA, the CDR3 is TGTGCCATTTCGACAGGGAGAGGGACTGAAGCTTTCTTT. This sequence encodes CAISTGRGTEAFF.

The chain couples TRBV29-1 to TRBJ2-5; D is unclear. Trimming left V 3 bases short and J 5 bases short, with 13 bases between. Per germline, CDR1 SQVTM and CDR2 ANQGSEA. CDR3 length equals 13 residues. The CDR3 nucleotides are TGCAGCGTTGATAGGAACCCCGGGGAGACCCAGTACTTC. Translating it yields CSVDRNPGETQYF.

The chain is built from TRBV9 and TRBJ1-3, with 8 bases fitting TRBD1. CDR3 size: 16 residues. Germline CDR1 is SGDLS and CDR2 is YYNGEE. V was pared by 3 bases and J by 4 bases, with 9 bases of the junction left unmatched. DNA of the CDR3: TGTGCCAGCAGCGCAGGACAGGGATCGGGCGGAAACACCATATATTTT. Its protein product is CASSAGQGSGGNTIYF.

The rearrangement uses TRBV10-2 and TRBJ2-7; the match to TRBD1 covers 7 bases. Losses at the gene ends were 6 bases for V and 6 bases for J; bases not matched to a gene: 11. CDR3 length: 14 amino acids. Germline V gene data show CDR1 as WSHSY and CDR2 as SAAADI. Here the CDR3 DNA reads TGCGCCAGCAGGACCGACAGGGTAGTGAGCGAGCAGTACTTC. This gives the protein CASRTDRVVSEQYF.